What follows are 18 T cell receptor beta chains derived from one specimen sequenced in a study of blood T cells in healthy people across ages. A second PCR, run for roughly 7 to 11 cycles, used a sample-barcoded 5' primer plus a J-beta primer mix. TCRdb redid the calling of the 5' RACE reads with MiXCR, one entry per CDR3 protein. The sample consists of 1.5 million to 2 million distinct CDR3 sequences, 28% of them appearing once. The specimen was blood. These receptors were obtained from a young woman in good health.

This clonotype was detected ten times or more. The genes are TRBV10-2 and TRBJ2-7; D remains unclear. V was clipped by 4 bases and J by 2 bases, with 9 bases between them. CDR1 is WSHSY and CDR2 is SAAADI in the germline V gene. The CDR3 consists of 13 residues. This CDR3 is CASSGALTYEQYF. The CDR3 coding sequence is TGCGCCAGCAGTGGTGCCTTAACCTACGAGCAGTACTTC.

The table lists this clonotype with a few counts. The V and J genes are TRBV6-2 or TRBV6-3 and TRBJ1-5; 7 nucleotides match TRBD1. The CDR3 covers 14 residues. Germline V gene lookup returns CDR1 MNHEY and CDR2 SVGEGT. The ends lost 6 bases at V and 0 bases at J; junction bases unmatched: 2. CDR3 in DNA: TGTGCCAGCAGGACAGGGTATAGCAATCAGCCCCAGCATTTT. This encodes CASRTGYSNQPQHF.

This clonotype was picked up many times. The rearrangement links TRBV7-6 to TRBJ1-5; D is uncertain. The CDR3 is made up of 14 amino acids. Germline CDR1 SGHVS, CDR2 FNYEAQ. V was shortened by 4 bases and J by 3 bases, with 10 bases between the two germline ends. The DNA for the CDR3 is TGTGCCAGCAGCTCTTCCAATTCCAATCAGCCCCAGCATTTT. Protein product: CASSSSNSNQPQHF.

This clonotype appeared a few times. V and J are TRBV20-1 and TRBJ2-3; 11 bases are shared with TRBD2. From germline, CDR1 is DFQATT and CDR2 SNEGSKA (reference sequence). CDR3 size: 15 residues. Trimming cost V 5 bases and J 2 bases; bases outside gene matches: 6. Written as DNA, the CDR3 is TGCAGTGCTGATGAACTAGCGGGAGCCACAGATACGCAGTATTTT. Its protein product is CSADELAGATDTQYF.

This chain connects TRBV29-1 to TRBJ2-1; possibly TRBD2 for D (5 bases). The CDR3 is made up of 14 amino acids. The ends were cut back, 4 bases at V and 4 bases at J, with 14 bases in the middle. In germline, CDR1 is SQVTM, CDR2 ANQGSEA. The CDR3: CSVGLGLGYNEQFF. In nucleotides, the CDR3 is TGCAGCGTTGGCTTAGGACTCGGATACAATGAGCAGTTCTTC.

This clonotype was detected only a few times. V usage is TRBV20-1 and J usage is TRBJ2-7; D could derive from TRBD1 or TRBD2 (6 bases each). Germline V gives CDR1 DFQATT, CDR2 SNEGSKA (reference sequence). The CDR3 contains 15 residues. The V and J ends lost 2 bases and 5 bases respectively, with 19 bases between them. The CDR3 DNA is TGCAGTGCTAGACCTTTTGTAGGGGGGAACGACGAGCAGTACTTC. Its protein product is CSARPFVGGNDEQYF.

V and J are TRBV29-1 and TRBJ1-2; D perhaps matches TRBD1 (6 bases). This CDR3 has 13 amino acids. CDR1 and CDR2 (germline): SQVTM, ANQGSEA. V lost 4 bases to trimming and J lost 7 bases, with 16 bases between them. Here the CDR3 DNA reads TGCAGCGTTGCCGAAGAGGGGGGCGGTGGCTACACCTTC. Residues: CSVAEEGGGGYTF. Drawing the rest from reference TRBV29-1 and TRBJ1-2, the complete variable domain is SAVISQKPSRDICQRGTSLTIQCQVDSQVTMMFWYRQQPGQSLTLIATANQGSEATYESGFVIDKFPISRPNLTFSTLTVSNMSPEDSSIYLCSVAEEGGGGYTFGSGTRLTVV.

This clonotype was counted at least ten times. The chain carries TRBV5-6 and TRBJ1-2; D gene ambiguous. The CDR3 is 13 residues long. Trimming cost V 0 bases and J 4 bases, with 7 bases left between them. Germline CDR1 SGHDT, CDR2 YYEEEE. CDR3 residues: CASSLDQVYGYTF. CDR3 coding DNA: TGTGCCAGCAGCTTGGACCAGGTCTATGGCTACACCTTC.

There are many counts of this clonotype. This chain uses TRBV29-1 with TRBJ1-4; no firm D call. Germline V CDR1 and CDR2: SQVTM, ANQGSEA. V was shortened by 3 bases and J by 0 bases, with 11 bases between the two germline ends. The CDR3 is made up of 15 amino acids. CDR3 residues: CSVDLDGSTNEKLFF. In DNA, the CDR3 is TGCAGCGTTGATCTAGACGGGTCAACTAATGAAAAACTGTTTTTT.

J is TRBJ2-3 and V is TRBV6-1; D is tentatively TRBD1 or TRBD2 (5 bases each). The V and J ends lost 8 bases and 4 bases respectively, with 16 bases between them. Germline V gene lookup returns CDR1 MNHNS and CDR2 SASEGT. CDR3 length: 14 residues. As DNA, the CDR3 is TGTGCCAGCGGGCCCCGGGGCCCCGCAGATACGCAGTATTTT. Amino acid sequence: CASGPRGPADTQYF.

This clonotype was seen ten or more times. The DNA for the CDR3 is TGCGCCAGCAGCCCTTCGGGGGTGAACTCCTACGAGCAGTACTTC. As protein: CASSPSGVNSYEQYF. The chain carries TRBV4-3 and TRBJ2-7; maybe TRBD2 (6 bases). The germline V gene encodes CDR1 LGHNA and CDR2 YSLEER. CDR3 length equals 15 residues. Trimming cost V 4 bases and J 0 bases, with 13 bases left between them.

A few counts support this clonotype. This chain uses TRBV12-3 or TRBV12-4 with TRBJ2-5; 14 nucleotides agree with TRBD2. This CDR3 contains 15 residues. V shed 6 bases, J shed 4 bases, and the junction held 4 bases outside the gene matches. CDR3 sequence reads: CASRRLAGGSETQYF. In DNA form, the CDR3 reads TGTGCCAGCAGGCGACTAGCGGGAGGGTCAGAGACCCAGTACTTC.

The rearrangement links TRBV6-5 to TRBJ1-1, with 9 bases fitting TRBD1. Unmatched junction bases numbered 8, after V lost 6 bases and J lost 6 bases. Per germline, CDR1 MNHEY and CDR2 SVGAGI. CDR3 length: 14 residues. For the CDR3, the DNA is TGTGCCAGCAGAAGGAACAGGGGGCGACCTGAAGCTTTCTTT. Its protein product is CASRRNRGRPEAFF.

This chain uses TRBV29-1 with TRBJ2-1; no definite D call. There are 9 residues in the CDR3. The germline CDR1 and CDR2 sequences are SQVTM and ANQGSEA. V was shortened by 3 bases and J by 15 bases, with 9 bases between the two germline ends. CDR3 region: CSVDPARFF. In DNA, the CDR3 is TGCAGCGTTGATCCTGCTCGGTTCTTC.

This clonotype has a handful of counts. The chain carries TRBV6-8 and TRBJ1-4; weak D call: TRBD1 (5 bases). V was cut by 0 bases and J by 6 bases, with 11 bases left in between. The germline CDR1 and CDR2 sequences are MNHGY and SAAAGT. The CDR3 extends over 15 amino acids. The CDR3 bases are TGTGCCAGCAGTTACTCCGGGGCCCATGATGAAAAACTGTTTTTT. This encodes CASSYSGAHDEKLFF.

Comments on this clonotype: One end of the junction varies from germline; a read error may be responsible. V gene TRBV7-2 combines with J gene TRBJ2-2; 8 bases are shared with TRBD1. The CDR3 contains 19 residues. Germline V gene lookup returns CDR1 SGHTA and CDR2 FQGNSA. The CDR3 here is CASRPSYSDRAGRTGELFF. The CDR3 region has the DNA TGTGCCAGCAGACCCTCGTACTCGGACAGGGCGGGACGCACCGGGGAGTTGTTTTTT.

The chain couples TRBV7-9 to TRBJ1-1; weak D call: TRBD1 (5 bases). V dropped 8 bases and J dropped 2 bases, with 9 bases sitting between them. CDR1 is SEHNR and CDR2 is FQNEAQ in the germline V gene (reference sequence). This CDR3 has 12 amino acids. The CDR3 bases are TGTGCCAGCGTTAGGGGAAACACTGAAGCTTTCTTT. Its protein product is CASVRGNTEAFF. Complete variable domain (other parts from reference TRBV7-9 and TRBJ1-1): DTGVSQNPRHKITKRGQNVTFRCDPISEHNRLYWYRQTLGQGPEFLTYFQNEAQLEKSRLLSDRFSAERPKGSFSTLEIQRTEQGDSAMYLCASVRGNTEAFFGQGTRLTVV.

Notes on this clonotype: Being one base from a much bigger clone, this may be a read error. The CDR3 carries no conserved terminal phenylalanine or tryptophan, so it likely arises from a read error. The rearrangement uses TRBV5-1 and TRBJ1-2, with 10 bases matching TRBD1. Germline V gene lookup returns CDR1 SGHRS and CDR2 YFSETQ. This CDR3 is 13 amino acids long. With V trimmed by 4 bases and J by 6 bases, 3 bases remained unmatched. The CDR3 loop reads CASSKTGGNGYTC. In DNA form, the CDR3 reads TGCGCCAGCAGCAAGACAGGGGGCAATGGCTACACCTGC.